These T cell receptor beta chains were read from a single sample in a study of PD-L1 blockade in urothelial cancer. Clones were read by immunoSEQ multiplex PCR, and TCRdb kept only the in-frame ones, dropping some. The sample comprises about 38,000 clones, 80% to 95% of which are singletons, and approximately 8.8% rests with the top ten. This material consisted of PBMCs, taken around atezolizumab (anti-PD-L1) treatment. These receptors came from a man between 65 and 85 years old with urothelial cancer. CDR3s include the opening cysteine and the closing phenylalanine or tryptophan. D genes are given only for firm matches. Size is omitted from some rows. Given values are once, few, many or a class for expanded clones.

>TRBJ2-2|TRBD2|NA|TRBV30
TGTGCCTGGATGTTTAGCGGGAGGAGACGGGAGCTGTTTTTT
CAWMFSGRRRELFF
>TRBJ2-6|TRBD1|NA|TRBV9
TGTGCCAGCAGCGTAGGGACAGGGGTGAGGGCTTCTGGGGCCAACGTCCTGACTTTC
CASSVGTGVRASGANVLTF
>TRBJ1-5|TRBD1|few|TRBV2
TGTGCCAGCAGTCCCGGGACAGGGGGCAATCAGCCCCAGCATTTT
CASSPGTGGNQPQHF
>TRBJ2-7|TRBD1|NA|TRBV5-6
TGTGCCAGCAGCTCTTCCGGGACAGGGGATTACGAGCAGTACTTC
CASSSSGTGDYEQYF
>TRBJ2-7|TRBD2|NA|TRBV2
TGTGCCAGCAGTGGAGCGGGAGTCGTCTCCTACGAGCAGTACTTC
CASSGAGVVSYEQYF
>TRBJ1-1|NA|NA|TRBV6-6
TGTGCCAGCAGTCAGGGACACTTGAACACTGAAGCTTTCTTT
CASSQGHLNTEAFF
>TRBJ2-1|TRBD2|NA|TRBV7-8
TGTGCCAGCAGCGTGGGCGTAGCGGGAGGGCCCGGTGAGCAGTTCTTC
CASSVGVAGGPGEQFF
>TRBJ2-7|NA|NA|TRBV9
TGTGCCAGCAGCTTCCGGGATCAAACCTACGAGCAGTACTTC
CASSFRDQTYEQYF
>TRBJ2-3|TRBD2|NA|TRBV10-2
TGCGCCAGCAGCTTGAGCAGACTAGCGGGAGGGGCAGATACGCAGTATTTT
CASSLSRLAGGADTQYF
>TRBJ1-5|NA|NA|TRBV6-1
TGTGCCAGCAAGGGGGTAGCTCAGCCCCAGCATTTT
CASKGVAQPQHF
>TRBJ1-5|NA|NA|TRBV28
TGTGCCAGCAGTTTACCGGGGATTCAGCCCCAGCATTTT
CASSLPGIQPQHF
>TRBJ2-2|NA|NA|TRBV11-2
TGTGCCAGCAGCTTATCCCGGGGGACTTCGAACACCGGGGAGCTGTTTTTT
CASSLSRGTSNTGELFF
>TRBJ1-4|NA|NA|TRBV5-1
TGCGCCAGCAGCTTGGAGGGGTTGGCCTCAACTAATGAAAAACTGTTTTTT
CASSLEGLASTNEKLFF
>TRBJ2-6|TRBD1|NA|TRBV9
TGTGCCAGCAGCCCTCGAGGGACAGGGCCCTACGTCCTGACTTTC
CASSPRGTGPYVLTF
>TRBJ2-2|TRBD2|NA|TRBV10-1
TGCGCCAGCAGTGAGATTGGGACTAGCACCGCCGGGGAGCTGTTTTTT
CASSEIGTSTAGELFF
>TRBJ1-2|NA|NA|TRBV4-2
TGTGCCAGCAGCCAAGAAAACAGGGAAATTGTGACTGGCTACACCTTC
CASSQENREIVTGYTF
>TRBJ1-3|NA|NA|TRBV19
TGTGCCAGTAGGCTAAACGGGAACTCTGGAAACACCATATATTTT
CASRLNGNSGNTIYF
>TRBJ2-4|NA|NA|TRBV7-2
TGTGCCAGCAGCTTAGCCCTGGCCAAAAACATTCAGTACTTC
CASSLALAKNIQYF
>TRBJ2-7|NA|NA|TRBV5-1
TGCGCCAGCAGCCTGGGACAACTCTACGAGCAGTACTTC
CASSLGQLYEQYF
>TRBJ1-2|NA|NA|TRBV19
TGTGCCAGTAGTCCACAGGGTAGCGGGGGCTACACCTTC
CASSPQGSGGYTF
>TRBJ1-5|NA|NA|TRBV7-2
TGTGCCAGCAGCTTAGTAGGGGTCGGCAATCAGCCCCAGCATTTT
CASSLVGVGNQPQHF
>TRBJ2-1|TRBD2|NA|TRBV5-6
TGTGCCAGCAGCTTGGCCGGGACTAGCGGGAGCCTGGATGATGAGCAGTTCTTC
CASSLAGTSGSLDDEQFF
>TRBJ2-7|NA|NA|TRBV14
TGTGCCAGCAGCCAATATCGGGAGCAGTACTTC
CASSQYREQYF
>TRBJ1-2|TRBD1|NA|TRBV15
TGTGCCACCAGCCCCAAAGAACAGGGGGAAACGGTCCACTATGGCTACACCTTC
CATSPKEQGETVHYGYTF
>TRBJ2-2|NA|NA|TRBV7-9
TGTGCCAGCAGCTTTCCCTCGGGGAGTGTTGGCGGGGAGCTGTTTTTT
CASSFPSGSVGGELFF
>TRBJ1-1|TRBD1|NA|TRBV6-5
TGTGCCAGCAGTCTTGACAGGGTGAACACTGAAGCTTTCTTT
CASSLDRVNTEAFF
>TRBJ2-2|NA|NA|TRBV5-1
TGCGCCAGCAGCTCCGGATCGGGGACGAACACCGGGGAGCTGTTTTTT
CASSSGSGTNTGELFF
>TRBJ2-1|TRBD2|NA|TRBV7-2
TGTGCCAGCAGCTTAGGACTAGCGGGAGTGGGGGTAAGAAATGAGCAGTTCTTC
CASSLGLAGVGVRNEQFF
>TRBJ1-1|NA|NA|TRBV5-1
TGCGCCAGCAGCTTGGGACAGCGAATGTACACTGAAGCTTTCTTT
CASSLGQRMYTEAFF
>TRBJ2-7|NA|NA|TRBV5-5
TGTGCCAGCAGCTTTTCCGAGCTACGAACCTACGAGCAGTACTTC
CASSFSELRTYEQYF
>TRBJ2-3|NA|NA|TRBV9
TGTGCCAGCAGCGAGATGGGGGGTCGGGGCACAGATACGCAGTATTTT
CASSEMGGRGTDTQYF
>TRBJ2-1|TRBD2|NA|TRBV7-9
TGTGCCAGCAGCTCTACTAGCGGAATCTACAATGAGCAGTTCTTC
CASSSTSGIYNEQFF
>TRBJ2-1|TRBD2|NA|TRBV5-1
TGCGCCAGCAGCTTGGGGTCAAGGCTAGCGGCGAATGAGCAGTTCTTC
CASSLGSRLAANEQFF
>TRBJ2-2|TRBD2|NA|TRBV9
TGTGCCAGCAGCGCAGGACTAGCGGGAGGAACCGGGGAGCTGTTTTTT
CASSAGLAGGTGELFF
>TRBJ1-3|NA|NA|TRBV28
TGTGCCAGCAGTTCCGCCATCAGCTCTGGAAACACCATATATTTT
CASSSAISSGNTIYF
>TRBJ1-5|NA|once|TRBV18
TGTGCCAGCTCACCACGGGAGATGAGCAATCAGCCCCAGCATTTT
CASSPREMSNQPQHF
>TRBJ1-2|NA|NA|TRBV5-1
TGCGCCAGCAGCTTGACCGGACAAGGTGATGGCTACACCTTC
CASSLTGQGDGYTF
>TRBJ2-1|TRBD2|NA|TRBV29-1
TGCAGCGTGGGACTAGCGGGGGTCTACAATGAGCAGTTCTTC
CSVGLAGVYNEQFF
>TRBJ2-1|TRBD1|few|TRBV28
TGTGCCAGCAGCCCCGACAGGACAGGGAAATATGAGCAGTTCTTC
CASSPDRTGKYEQFF
>TRBJ2-5|NA|NA|TRBV7-3
TGTGCCAGCAGCCCCCAGGGCAGGGGCCAAGAGACCCAGTACTTC
CASSPQGRGQETQYF
>TRBJ1-1|TRBD1|NA|TRBV18
TGTGCCAGCTCAGGCCAGGGGGCCGGCACTGAAGCTTTCTTT
CASSGQGAGTEAFF
>TRBJ2-7|TRBD2|NA|TRBV4-1
TGCGCCAGCAGCCAAGAAAGGCGGGAGGGCTCCTACGAGCAGTACTTC
CASSQERREGSYEQYF
>TRBJ2-2|TRBD1|NA|TRBV10-3
TGTGCCATCAGCGGGGACAGGGAGGGCACCGGGGAGCTGTTTTTT
CAISGDREGTGELFF
>TRBJ1-4|NA|NA|TRBV18
TGTGCCAGCTCAGCCTCGGGGACTAATGAAAAACTGTTTTTT
CASSASGTNEKLFF
>TRBJ2-2|TRBD2|NA|TRBV30
TGTGCCTGGAGCTTGGGGGGGTCGAACACCGGGGAGCTGTTTTTT
CAWSLGGSNTGELFF
>TRBJ1-4|NA|NA|TRBV2
TGTGCCAGCAGTAGGGGGGGTAATGAAAAACTGTTTTTT
CASSRGGNEKLFF
>TRBJ2-3|NA|NA|TRBV18
TGTGCCAGCTCACCACCGGAGGCAGATACGCAGTATTTT
CASSPPEADTQYF
>TRBJ1-5|TRBD1|NA|TRBV7-9
TGTGCCAGCAGCCCCGAGACAGGGTCGCCCCAGCATTTT
CASSPETGSPQHF
>TRBJ2-5|NA|NA|TRBV7-9
TGTGCCAGCAGCCAGGAGTTGACAGGTAGAGAGACCCAGTACTTC
CASSQELTGRETQYF
>TRBJ2-3|TRBD2|NA|TRBV15
TGTGCCACCGACCCTGGGACTAGCGGGGGATTGACAGATACGCAGTATTTT
CATDPGTSGGLTDTQYF
>TRBJ2-1|TRBD2|NA|TRBV27
TGTGCCAGCAAGCGGGAGAACAATGAGCAGTTCTTC
CASKRENNEQFF
>TRBJ2-3|NA|NA|TRBV4-1
TGCGCCAGCAGCCAAGATCTTCCGGGACTCGGAGCTACAGATACGCAGTATTTT
CASSQDLPGLGATDTQYF
>TRBJ2-1|TRBD1|NA|TRBV6-5
TGTGCCAGCAGGCTTGACAGGGTTGGAGAGCAGTTCTTC
CASRLDRVGEQFF
>TRBJ2-4|NA|NA|TRBV15
TGTGCCACCGGGTTGAGGACACTAGCCAAAAACATTCAGTACTTC
CATGLRTLAKNIQYF
>TRBJ1-1|TRBD1|NA|TRBV19
TGTGCCAGTAGTACCGACAGGGGGTGGACTGAAGCTTTCTTT
CASSTDRGWTEAFF
>TRBJ2-7|TRBD1|NA|TRBV11-2
TGTGCCAGCAGCAGGGACAGGGGATTCCACGAGCAGTACTTC
CASSRDRGFHEQYF
>TRBJ2-1|NA|NA|TRBV6-1
TGTGCCAGCAGTTCTGACTACACTATCTACAATGAGCAGTTCTTC
CASSSDYTIYNEQFF